This TCR beta chain was sequenced during a study of T cell repertoires in cytomegalovirus infection. Findings and limits, study-wide: The study identified carriers of CMV plus the relevant HLA from cumulative public TCR beta family frequency.

This clonotype was observed a handful of times. The antigen remains undetermined. TCRdb fed the reads into MiXCR, producing one record per CDR3 protein. Among fewer than 200,000 distinct CDR3 sequences listed, roughly 14% were seen once. The sample comprised PBMCs. This clonotype originated in a human donor in good health (CMV status not recorded). Some clones in this sample may be carry-over from other donors' samples.

CDR3 sequence: CASSPYVLNTEAFF. DNA of the CDR3: TGCGCCAGCAGCCCATACGTCCTGAACACTGAAGCTTTCTTT. The rearrangement links TRBV4-1 to TRBJ1-1; D is ambiguous. Germline CDR1 and CDR2: MGHRA and YSYEKL. Trimming took off 4 bases at V and 0 bases at J, with 9 bases between the two ends. The CDR3 totals 14 residues.